This passage covers 2 T cell receptor beta chains from one sample sequenced in a study of control samples from healthy donors and cancer patients. Assay used: immunoSEQ multiplex PCR; TCRdb lists only in-frame clones, some missing. The data hold about 92,000 clones, with roughly 78% observed a single time. Sample: blood. The receptors originated from a woman in her fifties or sixties in good health.

CDR3 bases: TGTGCCAGCAGCCAAGATTTGAGTTTGCGGGACAGGGAATCCGAGCAGTACTTC. Its protein is CASSQDLSLRDRESEQYF. This rearrangement joins TRBV3-1 (or the pseudogene TRBV3-2) to TRBJ2-7, with 9 bases that match TRBD1. Germline V gene lookup returns CDR1 LGHDT and CDR2 YNNKEL (reference sequence). V shed 0 bases and J 6 bases; nucleotides not matched to a gene: 15. CDR3 length: 18 amino acids.

The V call is TRBV5-1, the J call TRBJ2-1; D gene unclear. The CDR3 is made up of 13 amino acids. Trimming removed 0 bases at V and 4 bases at J, with 5 bases between. Per the germline V gene, CDR1 is SGHRS and CDR2 is YFSETQ. The CDR3 DNA reads TGCGCCAGCAGCTTGGACTGGTACAATGAGCAGTTCTTC. This encodes CASSLDWYNEQFF.